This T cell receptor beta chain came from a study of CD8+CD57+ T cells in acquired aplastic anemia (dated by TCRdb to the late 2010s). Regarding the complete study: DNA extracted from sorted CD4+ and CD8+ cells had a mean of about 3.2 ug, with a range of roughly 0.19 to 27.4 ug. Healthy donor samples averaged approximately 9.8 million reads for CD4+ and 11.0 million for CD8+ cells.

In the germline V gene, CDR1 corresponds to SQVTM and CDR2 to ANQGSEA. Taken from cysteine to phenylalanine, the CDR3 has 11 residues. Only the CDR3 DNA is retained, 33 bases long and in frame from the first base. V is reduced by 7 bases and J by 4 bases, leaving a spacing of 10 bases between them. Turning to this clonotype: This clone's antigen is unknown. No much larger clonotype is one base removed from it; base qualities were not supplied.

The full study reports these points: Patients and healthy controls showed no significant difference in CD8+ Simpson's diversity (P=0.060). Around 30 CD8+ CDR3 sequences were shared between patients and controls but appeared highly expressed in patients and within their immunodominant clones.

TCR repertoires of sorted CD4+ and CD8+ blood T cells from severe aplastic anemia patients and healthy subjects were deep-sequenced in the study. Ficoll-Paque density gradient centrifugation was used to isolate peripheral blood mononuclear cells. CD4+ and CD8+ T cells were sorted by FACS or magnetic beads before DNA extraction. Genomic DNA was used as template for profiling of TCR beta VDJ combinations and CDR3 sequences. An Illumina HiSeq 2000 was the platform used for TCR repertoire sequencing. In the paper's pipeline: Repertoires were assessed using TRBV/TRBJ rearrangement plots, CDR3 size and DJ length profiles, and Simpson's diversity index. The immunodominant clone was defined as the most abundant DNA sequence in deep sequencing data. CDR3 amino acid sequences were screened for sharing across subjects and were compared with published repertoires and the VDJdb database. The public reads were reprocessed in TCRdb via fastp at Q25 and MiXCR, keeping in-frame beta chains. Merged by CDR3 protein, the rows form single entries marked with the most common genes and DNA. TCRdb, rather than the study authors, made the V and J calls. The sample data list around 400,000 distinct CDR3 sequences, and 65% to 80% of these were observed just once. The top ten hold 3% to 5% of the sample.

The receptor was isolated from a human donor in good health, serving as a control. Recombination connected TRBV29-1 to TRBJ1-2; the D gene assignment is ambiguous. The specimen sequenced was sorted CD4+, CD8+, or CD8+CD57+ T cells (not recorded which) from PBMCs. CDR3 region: CSAIQVYGYTF. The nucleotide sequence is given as TGCAGCGCCATTCAAGTCTATGGCTACACCTTC.